Described below is a single T cell receptor (beta chain) sequence and its context. The table came from immunoSEQ multiplex PCR; TCRdb's copy has only in-frame clones and leaves some out. The profile covers around 24,000 clones, with roughly 89% appearing a single time and about 17% taken by the ten largest. Per the germline V gene, CDR1 is KGHSH and CDR2 is LQKENI. The V gene lost 5 bases and the J gene lost 8 bases, with 7 bases spanning the gap. CDR3 length equals 11 residues. The data stem from a study of OX40 agonist ivuxolimab in advanced cancers. V usage is TRBV18 and J usage is TRBJ2-1; D unclear. The source material was CD4+ or CD8+ T cells sorted from blood, sampled in a trial of the OX40 agonist ivuxolimab. The receptor's source is an adult with an advanced solid tumor such as melanoma, head and neck, liver or kidney cancer. This CDR3 reads CASSLSYEQFF. The CDR3 bases are TGTGCCAGCTCATTATCATATGAGCAGTTCTTC.